The next 20 T cell receptor beta chains were all read from a single sample in a study of blood T cell repertoires in COVID-19. Data came from immunoSEQ multiplex PCR; TCRdb stores just in-frame clones and leaves some out. The sample consists of around 50,000 clones, 90% of them appearing once. The material sequenced was peripheral blood. The receptors derive from a man between 65 and 80 years old with acute or convalescent COVID-19.

The chain has TRBV28 and TRBJ2-7, with D maybe TRBD2 (7 bases). Germline V gene lookup returns CDR1 MDHEN and CDR2 SYDVKM. The CDR3 consists of 14 residues. Trimming left V 5 bases short and J 5 bases short, with 16 bases between. The CDR3 spells CASSREGGADEQYF. CDR3 DNA sequence: TGTGCCAGCAGTCGCGAGGGGGGGGCCGACGAGCAGTACTTC.

J is TRBJ1-2 and V is TRBV21-1. TRBV21-1 constitutes a pseudogene. There are 12 residues in the CDR3. CDR3 residues: CASSSSSCGYTF. CDR3 bases: TGTGCCAGCAGCAGTAGTTCCTGTGGCTACACCTTC.

The CDR3 spells CAWSATGNYGYTF. The CDR3 region has the DNA TGTGCCTGGAGCGCGACAGGGAACTATGGCTACACCTTC. The chain recombines TRBV30 with TRBJ1-2; 7 bases agree with TRBD1. V lost 3 bases and J lost 2; bases outside the gene matches: 3. The CDR3 loop spans 13 amino acids. Germline V gene lookup returns CDR1 GTSNPN and CDR2 SVGIG (reference sequence).

The J gene is TRBJ2-2, the V gene TRBV4-1; a weak D match, TRBD1 (6 bases). Trimming left V 4 bases short and J 3 bases short, with 12 bases between. CDR1 and CDR2 from the germline V gene are MGHRA and YSYEKL. The CDR3 consists of 15 residues. CDR3 in DNA: TGCGCCAGCAGCCGAAGGGACACTGACACCGGGGAGCTGTTTTTT. Translating it yields CASSRRDTDTGELFF.

DNA for the CDR3: TGTGCCAGCAGCTTAGACAGGCTTGGAAACACCATATATTTT. Its translation is CASSLDRLGNTIYF. The gene calls are TRBV3-1 (or the pseudogene TRBV3-2) and TRBJ1-3, with TRBD1 as a possible D gene (6 bases). The V gene lost 5 bases and the J gene lost 3 bases, with 11 bases spanning the gap. This CDR3 contains 14 residues. Germline CDR1 and CDR2: LGHDT and YNNKEL (reference sequence).

The genes are TRBV18 and TRBJ1-5, with D maybe TRBD1 (6 bases). Trimming pared 3 bases from V and 9 bases from J, leaving 12 bases between. The germline gives CDR1 KGHSH, CDR2 LQKENI. The CDR3 sequence is 13 residues long. The CDR3: CASSPYRDWPQHF. The DNA for the CDR3 is TGTGCCAGCTCACCCTACAGGGATTGGCCCCAGCATTTT.

The J gene is TRBJ1-1, the V gene TRBV19, with D hard to call. Germline loops: CDR1 LNHDA, CDR2 SQIVND (reference sequence). The V gene lost 4 bases and the J gene lost 6 bases, with 18 bases spanning the gap. The CDR3 contains 15 residues. The CDR3 nucleotides read TGTGCCAGTAGTAGTATTGAGGAGAGGTCCGCTGAAGCTTTCTTT. Amino acids: CASSSIEERSAEAFF.

The V and J genes are TRBV6-1 and TRBJ1-6; D possibly corresponds to TRBD1 (6 bases). V was shortened by 2 bases and J by 5 bases, with 7 bases between the two germline ends. CDR3 size: 14 residues. Germline CDR1 is MNHNS and CDR2 is SASEGT. The CDR3 spells CASSETGNNSPLHF. The CDR3 nucleotides read TGTGCCAGCAGTGAAACAGGGAATAATTCACCCCTCCACTTT.

The gene calls are TRBV12-5 and TRBJ1-5, with 9 bases identical to TRBD1. This CDR3 contains 17 residues. Germline V gene sequence: CDR1 LGHNT, CDR2 FRNRAP. Germline trimming cut 0 bases from V and 0 bases from J; bases unmatched to any gene: 3. Written as DNA, the CDR3 is TGTGCTAGTGGTTTGGTACTGGGACAGGGTAGCAATCAGCCCCAGCATTTT. Translating it yields CASGLVLGQGSNQPQHF.

This clone appeared a single time. The chain recombines TRBV28 with TRBJ1-6; 7 nucleotides match TRBD1. CDR3 length equals 15 residues. Germline CDR1 MDHEN, CDR2 SYDVKM. Germline trimming cut 4 bases from V and 5 bases from J; bases unmatched to any gene: 5. The CDR3 loop reads CASSYPGTDNSPLHF. The CDR3 DNA follows: TGTGCCAGCAGTTACCCCGGGACAGATAATTCACCCCTCCACTTT.

The V gene is TRBV13, the J gene TRBJ1-1, with TRBD1 matching 9 bases. The CDR3 sequence is 17 residues long. Germline CDR1 and CDR2: PRHDT and FYEKMQ (reference sequence). The trim removed 5 bases at V and 0 bases at J, leaving 10 bases unmatched. Here the CDR3 reads CASSPTGGARLNTEAFF. The CDR3 coding sequence is TGTGCCAGCAGCCCCACAGGGGGCGCGAGGTTGAACACTGAAGCTTTCTTT. Full variable domain (rest looked up from reference TRBV13 and TRBJ1-1): AAGVIQSPRHLIKEKRETATLKCYPIPRHDTVYWYQQGPGQDPQFLISFYEKMQSDKGSIPDRFSAQQFSDYHSELNMSSLELGDSALYFCASSPTGGARLNTEAFFGQGTRLTVV.

The rearrangement uses TRBV23-1 and TRBJ1-4; no clear D gene. TRBV23-1 is an ORF, with its function uncertain. This CDR3 has 17 residues. Between the trimmed V and J ends, which lost 0 bases and 3 bases, there was a span of 14 bases. CDR3 sequence: CASSQSSKRFPNEKLFF. Here the CDR3 DNA reads TGCGCCAGCAGTCAATCCTCGAAGAGATTCCCTAATGAAAAACTGTTTTTT.

The gene calls are TRBV2 and TRBJ1-3; 7 bases agree with TRBD1. V lost 3 bases, J lost 0 bases, and 8 bases stayed unmatched. Germline V gene sequence: CDR1 SNHLY, CDR2 FYNNEI. The CDR3 loop spans 17 amino acids. The CDR3 DNA reads TGTGCCAGCAGTGAGTGGGGCAGGGGGTTCTCTGGAAACACCATATATTTT. This codes for CASSEWGRGFSGNTIYF.

The chain is built from TRBV12-3 or TRBV12-4 and TRBJ2-2; 7 bases align to TRBD1. The V gene end was trimmed by 10 bases and the J gene end by 2 bases; junction bases not matched to a gene: 4. This CDR3 is 13 amino acids long. The CDR3 nucleotides read TGTGCCACCGGGGACAGTAACACCGGGGAGCTGTTTTTT. Protein sequence: CATGDSNTGELFF.

This sequence joins TRBV18 and TRBJ2-3, with a possible D match to TRBD2 (6 bases). Germline V gene lookup returns CDR1 KGHSH and CDR2 LQKENI. This CDR3 is built from 14 residues. V gave up 8 bases and J gave up 0 bases, with 12 bases separating them. In DNA, the CDR3 is TGTGCCAGCATGGGACTTATTAGCACAGATACGCAGTATTTT. It specifies CASMGLISTDTQYF.

The V call is TRBV7-2, the J call TRBJ2-2, with D perhaps matching TRBD1 (7 bases). Germline CDR1 and CDR2: SGHTA and FQGNSA. The CDR3 has 16 amino acids. V was pared by 1 base and J by 6 bases, with 15 bases between. CDR3 protein: CASSLVEGASAGELFF. The CDR3 region has the DNA TGTGCCAGCAGCTTAGTGGAGGGGGCGTCGGCCGGGGAGCTGTTTTTT.

This chain links TRBV4-3 with TRBJ1-1, with 7 bases matching TRBD1. The V and J ends lost 4 bases and 4 bases, in that order; junction bases with no gene match: 9. Germline lookup yields CDR1 LGHNA and CDR2 YSLEER. This CDR3 spans 15 amino acids. This CDR3 is CASSPLPTGATEAFF. The DNA for the CDR3 is TGCGCCAGCAGCCCTCTCCCTACAGGGGCCACTGAAGCTTTCTTT.

The V gene is TRBV30, the J gene TRBJ2-1; a possible D gene is TRBD2 (5 bases). Trimming removed 2 bases at V and 6 bases at J, with 17 bases between. CDR1 GTSNPN and CDR2 SVGIG come from the germline V gene (reference sequence). There are 15 residues in the CDR3. The CDR3 protein is CAWSLGLQPTNEQFF. CDR3 DNA sequence: TGTGCCTGGAGTCTTGGACTCCAACCGACCAATGAGCAGTTCTTC.

The V and J genes are TRBV5-4 and TRBJ2-2, with TRBD1 matching over 7 bases. V gave up 0 bases and J gave up 4 bases; unmatched junction bases: 0. In germline, CDR1 is SGHNT, CDR2 YYREEE (reference sequence). There are 14 residues in the CDR3. CDR3 in DNA: TGTGCCAGCAGCTTGGACAGGGGCACCGGGGAGCTGTTTTTT. Its translation is CASSLDRGTGELFF.

The J gene is TRBJ1-6, the V gene TRBV21-1; the D call TRBD1 from the table was never checked on the DNA. TRBV21-1 is described as a pseudogene. The CDR3 contains 17 residues. The CDR3 loop reads CASERLVPGQGDSPLHF. The CDR3 DNA reads as TGTGCCAGCGAGCGGTTGGTTCCGGGACAGGGGGATTCACCCCTCCACTTT.